This entry lists 30 T cell receptor beta chains sequenced from one sample in a study of blood T cells in healthy people across ages. A second roughly 7 to 11 cycle PCR used barcoded and J-beta primers. TCRdb passed the 5' RACE reads through MiXCR, listing each CDR3 protein once. The sample contains 1.5 million to 2 million distinct CDR3 sequences, about 49% of which appear only once. Sequenced sample: blood. Source of these receptors: a middle-aged woman in good health.

This sequence joins TRBV20-1 and TRBJ2-5; unclear D gene. CDR3 length: 12 residues. Trimming pared 6 bases from V and 11 bases from J, leaving 19 bases between. Germline V lookup: CDR1 DFQATT, CDR2 SNEGSKA (reference sequence). CDR3 in DNA: TGCAGTGCGTACTTCAATGAACGGCTGCAGTACTTC. It specifies CSAYFNERLQYF.

The chain carries TRBV7-6 and TRBJ1-1; 8 nucleotides agree with TRBD1. The CDR3 is 16 residues long. V lost 5 bases to trimming and J lost 1 base; unmatched junction nucleotides: 9. CDR1 is SGHVS, CDR2 FNYEAQ, per germline. The CDR3 region is CASSLYRGWANTEAFF. In DNA form, the CDR3 reads TGTGCCAGCAGCCTTTACAGGGGGTGGGCGAACACTGAAGCTTTCTTT.

This clonotype was seen a handful of times. This chain uses TRBV12-3 or TRBV12-4 with TRBJ2-5; 10 nucleotides match TRBD2. The CDR3 totals 16 residues. V lost 5 bases to trimming and J lost 1 base; unmatched junction nucleotides: 7. The CDR3 spells CASSPIWTSGQETQYF. CDR3 nucleotides: TGTGCCAGCAGTCCGATATGGACTAGCGGCCAAGAGACCCAGTACTTC.

This clonotype was picked up a small number of times. Here the CDR3 DNA reads TGTGCCAGCAGCGTAAATTTAGGGTTGGCTGAAGCTTTCTTT. Protein product: CASSVNLGLAEAFF. The genes are TRBV9 and TRBJ1-1, with D uncertain. Between the trimmed V and J ends, which lost 1 base and 6 bases, there was a span of 13 bases. The CDR3 has 14 amino acids. Germline loops: CDR1 SGDLS, CDR2 YYNGEE.

This clonotype appeared a few times. The chain links TRBV20-1 to TRBJ2-3; 11 positions match TRBD2. Germline CDR1 DFQATT, CDR2 SNEGSKA (reference sequence). This CDR3 has 16 residues. The V gene end was trimmed by 0 bases and the J gene end by 6 bases; junction bases not matched to a gene: 8. CDR3 sequence reads: CSARDRLAGTTDTQYF. The CDR3 DNA sequence: TGCAGTGCTAGAGATCGACTAGCGGGGACCACGGATACGCAGTATTTT.

This clonotype has only a few counts. This chain uses TRBV6-5 with TRBJ2-7, with D maybe TRBD1 (5 bases). The CDR3 sequence is 17 residues long. Germline V lookup: CDR1 MNHEY, CDR2 SVGAGI. Trimming stripped 0 bases from V and 2 bases from J, with 17 bases between. The CDR3 sequence: CASSYSSPLTGPYEQYF. CDR3 coding DNA: TGTGCCAGCAGTTACTCGAGCCCTTTAACAGGTCCCTACGAGCAGTACTTC.

This clonotype was detected a few times. The genes are TRBV12-3 or TRBV12-4 and TRBJ2-1; D unresolved. Trimming stripped 5 bases from V and 7 bases from J, with 9 bases between. There are 12 residues in the CDR3. This chain's CDR3 is CASSQTVNEQFF. The CDR3 DNA sequence: TGTGCCAGCAGTCAAACAGTAAATGAGCAGTTCTTC.

This chain uses TRBV10-1 with TRBJ2-7; maybe TRBD1 (6 bases). This CDR3 has 11 residues. The germline V gene has CDR1 WNHNN and CDR2 SYGVQD (reference sequence). Trimming left V 2 bases short and J 9 bases short, with 8 bases between. This chain's CDR3 is CASSEGGGQYF. As DNA, the CDR3 is TGCGCCAGCAGTGAGGGGGGCGGGCAGTACTTC.

In its sample, this clonotype was seen a few times. The gene calls are TRBV12-3 or TRBV12-4 and TRBJ2-5, with 11 nucleotides matching TRBD2. The CDR3 is made up of 20 amino acids. V was pared by 6 bases and J by 2 bases, with 20 bases of the junction left unmatched. The CDR3 DNA reads as TGTGCCAGCAGCCCCATCTTAGCGGGGGGGGCAGGTCCAATACAAGAGACCCAGTACTTC. This codes for CASSPILAGGAGPIQETQYF.

This clonotype has only a few counts. The rearrangement uses TRBV28 and TRBJ2-5; maybe TRBD2 (5 bases). CDR3 length: 18 amino acids. The V and J ends lost 2 bases and 0 bases respectively, with 19 bases between them. Germline CDR1 reads MDHEN; CDR2 reads SYDVKM. This CDR3 is CASSLGVPRGQDQETQYF. As DNA, the CDR3 is TGTGCCAGCAGTTTAGGGGTCCCTAGAGGGCAGGACCAAGAGACCCAGTACTTC. The full variable domain, its missing parts supplied by reference TRBV28 and TRBJ2-5, is DVKVTQSSRYLVKRTGEKVFLECVQDMDHENMFWYRQDPGLGLRLIYFSYDVKMKEKGDIPEGYSVSREKKERFSLILESASTNQTSMYLCASSLGVPRGQDQETQYFGPGTRLLVL.

The chain has TRBV4-3 and TRBJ1-6; 7 bases fit TRBD1. Germline V gives CDR1 LGHNA, CDR2 YSLEER. The CDR3 consists of 17 residues. Unmatched junction bases numbered 3, after V lost 0 bases and J lost 1 base. The CDR3 DNA is TGCGCCAGCAGCCAAGATGGGACAGAATCCTATAATTCACCCCTCCACTTT. As protein: CASSQDGTESYNSPLHF.

This clonotype was observed a few times. The J gene is TRBJ2-7, the V gene TRBV28, with 10 positions matching TRBD1. Germline lookup yields CDR1 MDHEN and CDR2 SYDVKM. With 6 bases clipped from V and 4 bases from J, the junction kept 6 bases outside the gene matches. The CDR3 has 14 amino acids. CDR3 loop: CASRGTGAGYEQYF. The CDR3 DNA follows: TGTGCCAGCAGGGGGACAGGGGCTGGATACGAGCAGTACTTC.

A few counts support this clonotype. The chain uses TRBV5-1 and TRBJ2-5; tentative D call: TRBD2 (5 bases). The CDR3 loop spans 17 amino acids. From germline, CDR1 is SGHRS and CDR2 YFSETQ. Trimming shortened V by 0 bases and J by 5 bases, and 20 bases separated the two germline ends. CDR3 protein: CASSLGFSASSRETQYF. CDR3 nucleotides: TGCGCCAGCAGCTTGGGGTTTTCGGCTAGCTCCCGGGAGACCCAGTACTTC.

The rearrangement joins TRBV4-1 to TRBJ1-4; D is undetermined. Trimming stripped 0 bases from V and 5 bases from J, with 10 bases between. There are 15 residues in the CDR3. The germline V gene has CDR1 MGHRA and CDR2 YSYEKL. CDR3 sequence: CASSQDPSSNEKLFF. The DNA of the CDR3 is TGCGCCAGCAGCCAAGATCCGTCGTCCAATGAAAAACTGTTTTTT.

This clonotype has ten or more counts. The V and J genes are TRBV12-3 or TRBV12-4 and TRBJ2-3, with 7 bases matching TRBD2. This CDR3 region has 15 residues. Losses at the gene ends were 2 bases for V and 0 bases for J; bases not matched to a gene: 2. This CDR3 is CASSLSGTSTDTQYF. CDR3 DNA sequence: TGTGCCAGCAGTTTAAGCGGGACTAGCACAGATACGCAGTATTTT.

The table lists this clonotype with a few counts. The V and J genes are TRBV28 and TRBJ2-7, with D possibly matching TRBD1 (5 bases). V dropped 2 bases and J dropped 5 bases, with 16 bases sitting between them. This CDR3 region has 15 residues. Per germline, CDR1 MDHEN and CDR2 SYDVKM. The CDR3 sequence: CASSLVWGRTNEQYF. CDR3 bases: TGTGCCAGCAGTTTAGTGTGGGGCAGAACGAACGAGCAGTACTTC.

The V gene is TRBV7-2, the J gene TRBJ2-1; 10 bases match TRBD2. Germline loops: CDR1 SGHTA, CDR2 FQGNSA. Losses at the gene ends were 1 base for V and 7 bases for J; bases not matched to a gene: 10. The CDR3 is 17 amino acids. In DNA, the CDR3 is TGTGCCAGCAGCTTAGACGGTAGCGGGGGGACGAGGAATGAGCAGTTCTTC. Protein product: CASSLDGSGGTRNEQFF. The complete variable domain, with remaining parts taken from reference TRBV7-2 and TRBJ2-1, reads GAGVSQSPSNKVTEKGKDVELRCDPISGHTALYWYRQSLGQGLEFLIYFQGNSAPDKSGLPSDRFSAERTGGSVSTLTIQRTQQEDSAVYLCASSLDGSGGTRNEQFFGPGTRLTVL.

This rearrangement joins TRBV20-1 to TRBJ1-2, with D unclear. Trimming shortened V by 3 bases and J by 6 bases, and 2 bases separated the two germline ends. The CDR3 contains 9 residues. The germline V gene has CDR1 DFQATT and CDR2 SNEGSKA (reference sequence). Written as DNA, the CDR3 is TGCAGTGCTAGTGATGGCTACACCTTC. Protein: CSASDGYTF.

J is TRBJ1-1 and V is TRBV7-2, with D possibly TRBD1 on 5 matching bases. The germline V and J ends were trimmed by 3 bases and 5 bases, with 16 bases remaining between them. The CDR3 spans 15 residues. In germline, CDR1 is SGHTA, CDR2 FQGNSA. The CDR3 DNA follows: TGTGCCAGCAGCTTCGGGCTCGTCGGGACGACTGAAGCTTTCTTT. Translation gives CASSFGLVGTTEAFF.

The chain couples TRBV27 to TRBJ1-4; tentative D call: TRBD1 (6 bases). The CDR3 has 15 residues. Trimming shortened V by 2 bases and J by 4 bases, and 11 bases separated the two germline ends. Looked up from germline, CDR1 is MNHEY and CDR2 is SMNVEV (reference sequence). CDR3 sequence: CASSLTGQINEKLFF. DNA of the CDR3: TGTGCCAGCAGTTTAACAGGACAGATTAATGAAAAACTGTTTTTT.

This clonotype was detected a few times. Relative to the germline gene, one junction end is altered; a read error may explain this. V is TRBV7-7 and J is TRBJ2-5, with D perhaps TRBD1 (5 bases). This CDR3 has 15 amino acids. Germline loops: CDR1 SSHAT, CDR2 FNYEAQ (reference sequence). CDR3 sequence: CASSLEDTSQETQYF. The CDR3 nucleotides are TGTGCTAGCAGCTTAGAGGACACGTCCCAAGAGACCCAGTACTTC.

A remark on this clonotype: Relative to the germline gene, one junction end is altered; a read error may explain this. The J gene is TRBJ2-5, the V gene TRBV15; D remains unclear. This CDR3 spans 14 amino acids. From germline, CDR1 is LNHNV and CDR2 YYDKDF (reference sequence). The CDR3 sequence is CAASRDPGPETQYF. The DNA for the CDR3 is TGTGCCGCCAGCAGAGATCCCGGGCCGGAGACCCAGTACTTC. The full variable domain, completed using reference TRBV15 and TRBJ2-5, is DAMVIQNPRYQVTQFGKPVTLSCSQTLNHNVMYWYQQKSSQAPKLLFHYYDKDFNNEADTPDNFQSRRPNTSFCFLDIRSPGLGDTAMYLCAASRDPGPETQYFGPGTRLLVL.

On this clonotype: One end of the junction varies from germline; a read error may be responsible. The rearrangement joins TRBV4-1 to TRBJ2-1; TRBD2 is a possible D gene (6 bases). This CDR3 contains 14 residues. Germline assignment: CDR1 MGHRA and CDR2 YSYEKL. The CDR3 here is CAGSQDFGGNEQFF. The CDR3 DNA is TGCGCCGGCAGCCAAGATTTCGGGGGCAATGAGCAGTTCTTC.

This sequence joins TRBV7-2 and TRBJ2-1, with TRBD2 matching 7 bases. J lost 13 bases, V lost 5 bases, and 14 bases had no gene match. This CDR3 comprises 14 residues. Germline CDR1 and CDR2: SGHTA and FQGNSA. CDR3 DNA sequence: TGTGCCAGCAGCCCCCACAGGAGCGGGGTTGATCAGTTCTTC. Its protein is CASSPHRSGVDQFF. Full variable domain (rest looked up from reference TRBV7-2 and TRBJ2-1): GAGVSQSPSNKVTEKGKDVELRCDPISGHTALYWYRQSLGQGLEFLIYFQGNSAPDKSGLPSDRFSAERTGGSVSTLTIQRTQQEDSAVYLCASSPHRSGVDQFFGPGTRLTVL.

The rearrangement uses TRBV20-1 and TRBJ1-5; D call uncertain. This CDR3 is 17 amino acids long. V was cut by 3 bases and J by 1 base, with 19 bases left in between. Germline V gene lookup returns CDR1 DFQATT and CDR2 SNEGSKA (reference sequence). The CDR3 protein is CSARRPFYTLSNQPQHF. CDR3 in DNA: TGCAGTGCTAGGCGACCCTTTTATACATTGAGCAATCAGCCCCAGCATTTT.

Concerning this clonotype: A far larger clone is one nucleotide away, so this likely arose from a read error. The gene calls are TRBV7-9 and TRBJ2-3; D uncertain. V shed 0 bases and J shed 7 bases, with 2 bases lying between them. This CDR3 comprises 11 residues. Germline CDR1 and CDR2: SEHNR and FQNEAQ (reference sequence). The CDR3 reads CASSLAYTQYF. CDR3 DNA sequence: TGTGCCAGCAGCTTAGCATATACGCAGTATTTT.

In this sample, this clonotype turned up a few times. The chain carries TRBV7-2 and TRBJ2-1; a possible D gene is TRBD2 (5 bases). Germline CDR1 SGHTA, CDR2 FQGNSA. V lost 2 bases to trimming and J lost 9 bases, with 14 bases between them. This CDR3 has 14 residues. The CDR3 here is CASSLSPSLREQFF. As DNA, the CDR3 is TGTGCCAGCAGCTTAAGTCCTAGCTTACGTGAGCAGTTCTTC.

This clonotype was seen only a few times. The chain couples TRBV29-1 to TRBJ2-5; D unresolved. CDR3 length equals 13 residues. Germline lookup yields CDR1 SQVTM and CDR2 ANQGSEA. V was clipped by 1 base and J by 5 bases, with 11 bases between them. The CDR3 region is CSVEGRPGETQYF. The CDR3 bases are TGCAGCGTTGAAGGTCGACCTGGCGAGACCCAGTACTTC.

The chain uses TRBV28 and TRBJ2-5; D is uncertain. CDR3 size: 12 residues. V was trimmed by 3 bases and J by 4 bases, leaving 6 bases between them. From germline, CDR1 is MDHEN and CDR2 SYDVKM. CDR3 sequence (DNA): TGTGCCAGCAGTTTCTTCGCAGAGACCCAGTACTTC. It specifies CASSFFAETQYF.

This sequence joins TRBV7-2 and TRBJ1-1; no definite D call. Germline-derived CDR1 and CDR2 are SGHTA and FQGNSA. The V and J ends lost 5 bases and 6 bases respectively, with 13 bases between them. The CDR3 has 13 amino acids. The CDR3 region has the DNA TGTGCCAGCAGCCCGAGACGGCACGCTGAAGCTTTCTTT. Its translation is CASSPRRHAEAFF.